Shown below are 17 T cell receptor beta chains from a single sample sequenced in a study of T-cell reconstitution after alpha-beta-depleted transplantation in children. The authors prepared the TCRbeta library with unique molecular identifiers. TCRdb passed the PCR reads through MiXCR, listing each CDR3 protein once. The sample shows under 250,000 distinct CDR3 sequences, about 24% of them seen only once. The sample here was PBMCs, mostly from graft donor cells, taken 360 days after TCRalphabeta/CD19-depleted stem cell transplant. The receptors derive from a female patient aged 2-10 years who had a stem cell transplant for congenital amegakaryocytic thrombocytopenia, so the T cells may come from the graft donor.

The chain joins TRBV3-1 to TRBJ2-4, with D possibly called TRBD1 or TRBD2 (5 bases each). This CDR3 spans 16 amino acids. Looked up from germline, CDR1 is LGHDT and CDR2 is YNNKEL (reference sequence). With 4 bases removed from V and 0 bases from J, the gap between germline ends came to 13 bases. CDR3 loop: CASSPRDGLAKNIQYF. CDR3 DNA: TGTGCCAGCAGCCCCCGGGACGGCTTAGCCAAAAACATTCAGTACTTC.

This clonotype turned up a few times. The rearrangement uses TRBV4-1 and TRBJ2-3; D perhaps matches TRBD1 (6 bases). The V gene lost 2 bases and the J gene lost 9 bases, with 12 bases spanning the gap. The CDR3 contains 13 residues. CDR1 is MGHRA, CDR2 YSYEKL, per germline. As DNA, the CDR3 is TGCGCCAGCAGCCAATCGGCTGGGGGCACGCAGTATTTT. Amino acid sequence: CASSQSAGGTQYF.

The chain is built from TRBV30 and TRBJ1-2, with 8 bases matching TRBD1. CDR3 length equals 12 residues. The germline V gene encodes CDR1 GTSNPN and CDR2 SVGIG (reference sequence). V shed 5 bases, J shed 4 bases, and the junction held 3 bases outside the gene matches. The CDR3 DNA sequence: TGTGCCTGGGCCGGACAGGGCTATGGCTACACCTTC. Translating it yields CAWAGQGYGYTF.

The chain is built from TRBV7-2 and TRBJ2-3, with D possibly being TRBD2 (6 bases). Germline V gene sequence: CDR1 SGHTA, CDR2 FQGNSA. Deletions cut 5 bases from V and 6 bases from J, with 9 bases between. The CDR3 runs 12 residues. CDR3 sequence: CASSAGFDTQYF. In DNA, the CDR3 is TGTGCCAGCAGCGCGGGGTTCGATACGCAGTATTTT.

A note on this clonotype: One end of the junction varies from germline; a read error may be responsible. The chain has TRBV12-3 or TRBV12-4 and TRBJ2-6; 11 bases fit TRBD2. CDR3 length: 18 amino acids. CDR3 protein: CTSRHTSGRLGGANVLTF. CDR3 nucleotides: TGTACCAGCAGACATACTAGCGGGAGACTAGGTGGGGCCAACGTCCTGACTTTC.

The rearrangement joins TRBV14 to TRBJ2-1, with 8 bases that match TRBD1. This CDR3 is built from 16 residues. Germline values: CDR1 SGHDN, CDR2 FVKESK. V shed 3 bases and J 7 bases; nucleotides not matched to a gene: 11. The CDR3 region is CASSHFSDRGTNEQFF. Written as DNA, the CDR3 is TGTGCCAGCAGCCATTTCTCAGACAGGGGTACGAATGAGCAGTTCTTC. The variable domain in full, completed from reference TRBV14 and TRBJ2-1, reads EAGVTQFPSHSVIEKGQTVTLRCDPISGHDNLYWYRRVMGKEIKFLLHFVKESKQDESGMPNNRFLAERTGGTYSTLKVQPAELEDSGVYFCASSHFSDRGTNEQFFGPGTRLTVL.

This clonotype turned up a few times. The junction does not match germline at one end; this may be a read error. This chain joins TRBV3-1 and TRBJ1-1, with D possibly being TRBD1 (5 bases). This CDR3 region has 13 residues. CDR1 and CDR2 (germline): LGHDT, YNNKEL (reference sequence). CDR3 in amino acids: CASSQSRDARKGF. The CDR3 DNA reads TGTGCCAGCAGCCAATCTAGGGACGCACGCAAGGGTTTT.

This clonotype occurred many times. The chain joins TRBV6-2 or TRBV6-3 to TRBJ2-7; 10 nucleotides line up with TRBD2. The CDR3 loop spans 15 amino acids. Germline trimming cut 6 bases from V and 4 bases from J; bases unmatched to any gene: 9. Germline CDR1 is MNHEY and CDR2 is SVGEGT. The CDR3 protein is CASRPTSGKLYEQYF. The CDR3 DNA follows: TGTGCCAGCAGGCCAACTAGCGGGAAACTTTACGAGCAGTACTTC.

The chain combines TRBV12-3 or TRBV12-4 with TRBJ2-3; a possible D gene is TRBD1 (6 bases). The CDR3 has 16 residues. Trimming removed 4 bases at V and 0 bases at J, with 14 bases between. CDR3 nucleotide sequence: TGTGCCAGCAGTTGGGGGCGGGTCCCAAGCACAGATACGCAGTATTTT. This sequence encodes CASSWGRVPSTDTQYF.

This clonotype was seen only a few times. The chain is built from TRBV21-1 and TRBJ1-1; the D call TRBD1 from the table was never checked on the DNA. TRBV21-1 is an annotated pseudogene. There are 16 residues in the CDR3. The CDR3 loop reads CASSISGDTMNTEAFF. CDR3 DNA: TGTGCCAGCAGCATCAGCGGGGACACAATGAACACTGAAGCTTTCTTT.

In this sample, this clonotype turned up a few times. The chain couples TRBV12-3 or TRBV12-4 to TRBJ2-2; 10 bases map to TRBD1. This CDR3 has 14 amino acids. Germline trimming cut 4 bases from V and 7 bases from J; bases unmatched to any gene: 3. CDR3 loop: CASSSGQGVGELFF. The CDR3 bases are TGTGCCAGCAGTTCAGGACAGGGGGTCGGGGAGCTGTTTTTT.

The sample holds a few counts of this clonotype. The chain links TRBV30 to TRBJ2-7; D is undetermined. Between the trimmed V and J ends, which lost 2 bases and 3 bases, there was a span of 11 bases. The V gene's germline CDR1 is GTSNPN and CDR2 SVGIG (reference sequence). The CDR3 is 13 residues long. The CDR3 reads CAWSPGVDYEQYF. CDR3 DNA sequence: TGTGCCTGGAGTCCAGGAGTTGACTACGAGCAGTACTTC.

This clonotype was picked up a small number of times. Here the CDR3 reads CASSQEVGLAGLLWEQYF. For the CDR3, the DNA is TGCGCCAGCAGCCAAGAAGTCGGGCTAGCGGGGCTTCTTTGGGAGCAGTACTTC. The J gene is TRBJ2-7, the V gene TRBV4-1, with TRBD2 identical over 9 bases. After removal of 0 bases from V and 7 bases from J, the junction contained 16 bases not matched to a gene. The CDR3 extends over 18 amino acids. Germline CDR1 is MGHRA and CDR2 is YSYEKL.

The rearrangement joins TRBV2 to TRBJ2-7; D tentatively reads TRBD1 or TRBD2 (5 bases each). The CDR3 contains 16 residues. Germline lookup yields CDR1 SNHLY and CDR2 FYNNEI. The V end lost 0 bases, the J end lost 4 bases, and 16 bases lay between the germline ends. The CDR3 spells CASSEAELGVGYEQYF. Written as DNA, the CDR3 is TGTGCCAGCAGTGAAGCTGAACTGGGGGTTGGGTACGAGCAGTACTTC.

J is TRBJ2-7 and V is TRBV20-1, with 8 bases matching TRBD1. Germline V lookup: CDR1 DFQATT, CDR2 SNEGSKA (reference sequence). The CDR3 length is 13 residues. With V trimmed by 7 bases and J by 1 base, 6 bases remained unmatched. The DNA for the CDR3 is TGCAGTGGAGACAGGGGACGGTCCTACGAGCAGTACTTC. Encoded protein: CSGDRGRSYEQYF.

This clonotype has only a few counts. The chain joins TRBV4-1 to TRBJ2-3, with D hard to call. This CDR3 has 13 amino acids. V dropped 4 bases and J dropped 3 bases, with 8 bases sitting between them. CDR1 and CDR2 (germline): MGHRA, YSYEKL. The CDR3 DNA follows: TGCGCCAGCAGCCGCGCCCAAACAGATACGCAGTATTTT. Translation: CASSRAQTDTQYF.

The V gene is TRBV5-1, the J gene TRBJ2-3, with 12 bases fitting TRBD2. The CDR3 is 16 residues long. The germline CDR1 and CDR2 sequences are SGHRS and YFSETQ. Trimming at V came to 4 bases and at J to 2 bases, leaving 5 bases not matched to a gene. The CDR3 loop is CASSVTSGGPTDTQYF. The CDR3 region has the DNA TGCGCCAGCAGCGTTACTAGCGGGGGGCCCACAGATACGCAGTATTTT.